A selection of T cell receptor beta chains follows, all from one sample in a study of control samples from healthy donors and cancer patients. This table comes from immunoSEQ multiplex PCR, and its TCRdb copy is limited to in-frame clones, with some not included. The table includes about 150,000 clones, 91% detected once. Sequenced material: blood. The receptors were gathered from a middle-aged woman in good health. Each CDR3 is given with its conserved first and last residue. The D gene is left open where the match is weak. Not all rows give a size; the values are once, few, many and, for expanded clones, a class.

NA,TRBV6-4,NA,TRBJ2-3,CASSVSMNTDTQYF,TGTGCCAGCAGTGTGTCTATGAACACAGATACGCAGTATTTT
NA,TRBV9,NA,TRBJ2-5,CASSSRPGETQYF,TGTGCCAGCAGCTCTCGTCCCGGGGAGACCCAGTACTTC
NA,TRBV2,NA,TRBJ1-5,CASSGGQLNQPQHF,TGTGCCAGCAGTGGAGGACAGCTCAATCAGCCCCAGCATTTT
NA,TRBV18,NA,TRBJ2-2,CASSPQVEVFYTGELFF,TGTGCCAGCTCACCCCAGGTTGAGGTGTTTTACACCGGGGAGCTGTTTTTT
NA,TRBV29-1,NA,TRBJ2-2,CSVLGRNTGELFF,TGCAGCGTCCTAGGCCGGAACACCGGGGAGCTGTTTTTT
NA,TRBV9,TRBD2,TRBJ2-5,CASSVGQGLAGGQAETQYF,TGTGCCAGCAGCGTAGGCCAGGGACTAGCGGGGGGCCAAGCGGAGACCCAGTACTTC
once,TRBV20-1,NA,TRBJ1-4,CSALNEKLFF,TGCAGTGCCCTTAATGAAAAACTGTTTTTT
once,TRBV5-1,NA,TRBJ1-3,CASSLAHGSGNTIYF,TGCGCCAGCAGCTTGGCCCACGGCTCTGGAAACACCATATATTTT
NA,TRBV10-3,NA,TRBJ1-1,CAIRGDKNTEAFF,TGTGCCATCAGAGGGGACAAGAACACTGAAGCTTTCTTT
once,TRBV6-5,NA,TRBJ2-3,CASSYGQTNTDTQYF,TGTGCCAGCAGTTACGGACAGACCAACACAGATACGCAGTATTTT
NA,TRBV2,NA,TRBJ1-2,CASRGIELGLYGYTF,TGTGCCAGCAGGGGGATAGAACTCGGGCTATATGGCTACACCTTC
NA,TRBV5-1,NA,TRBJ1-1,CASSYRQANTEAFF,TGCGCCAGCAGCTACCGACAGGCGAACACTGAAGCTTTCTTT
NA,TRBV5-1,NA,TRBJ2-3,CASRVGYGDTDTQYF,TGCGCCAGCAGGGTGGGGTACGGGGACACAGATACGCAGTATTTT
NA,TRBV5-1,NA,TRBJ1-1,CASSLEGQNTEAFF,TGCGCCAGCAGCTTAGAGGGCCAGAACACTGAAGCTTTCTTT
once,TRBV27,NA,TRBJ1-6,CASMGFNSPLHF,TGTGCCAGCATGGGTTTTAATTCACCCCTCCACTTT
NA,TRBV6-1,TRBD1,TRBJ1-1,CASSVRQGGFYRTEAFF,TGTGCCAGCAGTGTACGACAGGGGGGATTCTACCGCACTGAAGCTTTCTTT
NA,TRBV20-1,NA,TRBJ1-1,CSARDTPEAFF,TGCAGTGCTAGAGACACGCCTGAAGCTTTCTTT
NA,TRBV7-9,NA,TRBJ1-2,CASSLRGMEYWGYTF,TGTGCCAGCAGCTTAAGGGGCATGGAATACTGGGGCTACACCTTC
NA,TRBV2,TRBD2,TRBJ2-1,CASKGTTAGGRGDQSSYNEQFF,TGTGCCAGCAAGGGGACCACCGCGGGCGGTCGGGGGGACCAAAGCTCCTACAATGAGCAGTTCTTC
NA,TRBV10-3,NA,TRBJ1-1,CAISNPPGGNTEAFF,TGTGCCATCAGTAACCCACCTGGAGGGAACACTGAAGCTTTCTTT
NA,TRBV10-2,NA,TRBJ2-1,CASSDSSSYNEQFF,TGCGCCAGCAGTGACAGTAGCTCCTACAATGAGCAGTTCTTC
NA,TRBV10-3,TRBD1,TRBJ2-1,CAISTRQGAGDEQFF,TGTGCCATCAGTACTAGACAGGGGGCTGGGGATGAGCAGTTCTTC
NA,TRBV10-3,TRBD1,TRBJ2-5,CAIKADRGQETQYF,TGTGCCATCAAGGCGGACAGGGGGCAAGAGACCCAGTACTTC
NA,TRBV5-1,NA,TRBJ1-5,CASSLDSPSNQPQHF,TGCGCCAGCAGCTTGGATTCCCCGAGCAATCAGCCCCAGCATTTT
NA,TRBV5-4,TRBD2,TRBJ2-2,CASSPSSGGAIGELFF,TGTGCCAGCAGCCCCTCTAGCGGGGGGGCCATCGGGGAGCTGTTTTTT
NA,TRBV6-5,NA,TRBJ1-1,CASRLENTEAFF,TGTGCCAGCCGGCTGGAGAACACTGAAGCTTTCTTT
few,TRBV5-6,NA,TRBJ2-2,CASSLDVTGELFF,TGTGCCAGCAGCTTGGACGTGACCGGGGAGCTGTTTTTT
NA,TRBV2,NA,TRBJ1-4,CASSLNRPTNEKLFF,TGTGCCAGCAGTCTAAACAGACCAACTAATGAAAAACTGTTTTTT
NA,TRBV29-1,NA,TRBJ1-2,CSVERGSNGYTF,TGCAGCGTTGAGAGGGGAAGCAATGGCTACACCTTC
NA,TRBV5-4,TRBD2,TRBJ2-5,CASSSSGGQYQETQYF,TGTGCCAGCAGCTCTAGCGGGGGCCAGTACCAAGAGACCCAGTACTTC
NA,TRBV13,TRBD2,TRBJ2-7,CASSISGGYEQYF,TGTGCCAGCAGCATTAGCGGGGGGTACGAGCAGTACTTC
NA,TRBV28,NA,TRBJ2-1,CASSQPLPRDEQFF,TGTGCCAGCAGCCAACCTCTCCCGCGGGATGAGCAGTTCTTC
NA,TRBV5-6,NA,TRBJ2-2,CASSLSVASPNTGELFF,TGTGCCAGCAGCTTATCGGTGGCGAGTCCAAACACCGGGGAGCTGTTTTTT
NA,TRBV20-1,NA,TRBJ2-3,CSASGRGTDTQYF,TGCAGTGCTAGTGGTAGGGGCACAGATACGCAGTATTTT
NA,TRBV4-1,NA,TRBJ2-7,CASSPGGEGSYEQYF,TGCGCCAGCAGCCCCGGGGGCGAGGGTTCCTACGAGCAGTACTTC
NA,TRBV3-1/TRBV3-2,NA,TRBJ1-1,CASSKSQGFDTEAFF,TGTGCCAGCAGCAAGTCACAGGGTTTCGACACTGAAGCTTTCTTT
NA,TRBV12-5,TRBD2,TRBJ2-5,CASGLPSGGGAGETQYF,TGTGCTAGTGGTTTGCCCTCGGGCGGGGGGGCCGGAGAGACCCAGTACTTC
NA,TRBV9,TRBD2,TRBJ2-5,CASSSGTSGGETQYF,TGTGCCAGCAGCTCCGGGACTAGCGGAGGAGAGACCCAGTACTTC
NA,TRBV19,NA,TRBJ2-7,CASRTTGLLTYEQYF,TGTGCCAGTAGGACGACAGGACTCCTAACCTACGAGCAGTACTTC
once,TRBV19,NA,TRBJ1-2,CASTPETTGNYGYTF,TGTGCCAGTACCCCGGAAACGACAGGAAACTATGGCTACACCTTC
NA,TRBV7-9,NA,TRBJ2-2,CASSSYPSNTGELFF,TGTGCCAGCAGCTCCTACCCTTCGAACACCGGGGAGCTGTTTTTT
NA,TRBV3-1/TRBV3-2,TRBD2,TRBJ2-7,CASSASLGGGEYEQYF,TGTGCCAGCAGCGCGAGCCTAGGCGGGGGGGAATACGAGCAGTACTTC
NA,TRBV18,TRBD1,TRBJ2-3,CASSPGQSTDTQYF,TGTGCCAGCTCACCGGGACAGTCCACAGATACGCAGTATTTT
once,TRBV10-3,TRBD1,TRBJ1-4,CAINRGANEKLFF,TGTGCCATCAACAGGGGAGCTAATGAAAAACTGTTTTTT
NA,TRBV7-9,TRBD1,TRBJ1-1,CASSLTGGATEAFF,TGTGCCAGCAGCTTGACAGGGGGCGCGACTGAAGCTTTCTTT
NA,TRBV11-2,TRBD1,TRBJ1-1,CASSSRQGLLSEAFF,TGTGCCAGCAGCTCCAGACAGGGCTTACTGTCTGAAGCTTTCTTT
once,TRBV5-1,TRBD2,TRBJ2-1,CASSFMPDGGTYNEQFF,TGCGCCAGCAGTTTCATGCCCGACGGGGGGACTTACAATGAGCAGTTCTTC
few,TRBV19,NA,TRBJ1-2,CASRYANSGGYTF,TGTGCCAGTAGGTATGCCAACAGCGGAGGCTACACCTTC
NA,TRBV24-1,TRBD1,TRBJ2-3,CATSDSGGPSTDTQYF,TGTGCCACCAGTGATTCAGGGGGTCCTAGCACAGATACGCAGTATTTT
NA,TRBV7-8,NA,TRBJ1-5,CASSEGGLNSNQPQHF,TGTGCCAGCAGTGAGGGGGGACTAAATAGCAATCAGCCCCAGCATTTT
NA,TRBV19,TRBD1,TRBJ1-2,CASSYRGQGSGYTF,TGTGCCAGTAGTTACCGGGGACAGGGTTCTGGCTACACCTTC
NA,TRBV14,NA,TRBJ1-2,CASSSKTGNSGYTF,TGTGCCAGCAGCTCAAAAACAGGGAACTCTGGCTACACCTTC
NA,TRBV12-3/TRBV12-4,NA,TRBJ2-5,CASRSTRGETQYF,TGTGCCAGCAGGTCGACTAGGGGGGAGACCCAGTACTTC
once,TRBV7-8,TRBD1,TRBJ2-7,CASSLSTGRLSSYEQYF,TGTGCCAGCAGCTTATCGACAGGGAGATTAAGCTCCTACGAGCAGTACTTC
NA,TRBV28,NA,TRBJ1-6,CASTSGVGLYNSPLHF,TGTGCCAGCACTTCGGGCGTGGGGTTATATAATTCACCCCTCCACTTT
NA,TRBV28,NA,TRBJ2-7,CASSAVYRIIDF,TGTGCCAGCAGTGCGGTATACAGGATTATTGACTTC